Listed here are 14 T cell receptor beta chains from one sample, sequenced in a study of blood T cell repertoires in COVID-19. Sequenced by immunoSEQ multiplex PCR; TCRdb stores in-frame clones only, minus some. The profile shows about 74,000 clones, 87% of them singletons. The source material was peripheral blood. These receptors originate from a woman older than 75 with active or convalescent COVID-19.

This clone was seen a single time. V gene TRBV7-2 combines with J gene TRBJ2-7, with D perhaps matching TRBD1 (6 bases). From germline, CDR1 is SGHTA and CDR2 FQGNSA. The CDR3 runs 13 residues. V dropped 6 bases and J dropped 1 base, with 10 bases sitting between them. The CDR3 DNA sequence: TGTGCCAGCAGGAGGGACACTTCCTACGAGCAGTACTTC. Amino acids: CASRRDTSYEQYF.

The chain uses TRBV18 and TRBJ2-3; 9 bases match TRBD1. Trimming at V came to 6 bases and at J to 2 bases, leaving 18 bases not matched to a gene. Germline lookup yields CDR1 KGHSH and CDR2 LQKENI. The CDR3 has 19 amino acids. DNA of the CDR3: TGTGCCAGCTCCCCGGGGGACAGGGTACCGCCTGGTGCCACAGATACGCAGTATTTT. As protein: CASSPGDRVPPGATDTQYF.

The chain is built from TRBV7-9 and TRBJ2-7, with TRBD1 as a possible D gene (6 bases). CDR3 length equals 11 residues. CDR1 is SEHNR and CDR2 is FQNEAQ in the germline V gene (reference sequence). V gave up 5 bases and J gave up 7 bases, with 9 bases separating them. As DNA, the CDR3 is TGTGCCAGCAGCATTCAGGGGGAGCAGTACTTC. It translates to CASSIQGEQYF.

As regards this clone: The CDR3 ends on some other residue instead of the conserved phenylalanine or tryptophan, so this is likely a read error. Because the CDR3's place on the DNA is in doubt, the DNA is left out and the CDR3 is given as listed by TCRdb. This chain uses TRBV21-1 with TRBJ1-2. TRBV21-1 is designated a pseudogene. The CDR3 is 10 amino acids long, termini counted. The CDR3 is CASSKSWGGL.

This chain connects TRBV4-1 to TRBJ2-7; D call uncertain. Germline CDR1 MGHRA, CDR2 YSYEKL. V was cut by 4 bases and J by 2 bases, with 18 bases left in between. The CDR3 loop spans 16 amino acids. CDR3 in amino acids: CASSREASRIPYEQYF. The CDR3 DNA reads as TGCGCCAGCAGCCGCGAAGCGTCTAGAATCCCCTACGAGCAGTACTTC.

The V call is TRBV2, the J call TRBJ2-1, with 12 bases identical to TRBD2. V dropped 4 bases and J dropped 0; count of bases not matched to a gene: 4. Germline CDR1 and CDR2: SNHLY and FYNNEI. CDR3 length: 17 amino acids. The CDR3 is CASSARLAGASYNEQFF. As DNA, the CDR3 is TGTGCCAGCAGTGCCCGACTAGCGGGGGCCTCCTACAATGAGCAGTTCTTC.

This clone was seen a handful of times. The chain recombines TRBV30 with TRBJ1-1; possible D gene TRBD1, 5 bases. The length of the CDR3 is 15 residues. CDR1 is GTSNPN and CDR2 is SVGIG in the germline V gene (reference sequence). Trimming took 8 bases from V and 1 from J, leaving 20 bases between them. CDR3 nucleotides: TGTGCCATAGGGGACTTGGGAACCCCGAACACTGAAGCTTTCTTT. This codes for CAIGDLGTPNTEAFF.

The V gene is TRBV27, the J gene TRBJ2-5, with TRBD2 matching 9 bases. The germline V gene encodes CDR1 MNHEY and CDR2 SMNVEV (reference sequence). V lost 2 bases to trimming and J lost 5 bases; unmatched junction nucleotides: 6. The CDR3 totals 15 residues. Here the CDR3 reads CASSLARGGFETQYF. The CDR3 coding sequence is TGTGCCAGCAGTTTAGCGCGGGGGGGATTTGAGACCCAGTACTTC.

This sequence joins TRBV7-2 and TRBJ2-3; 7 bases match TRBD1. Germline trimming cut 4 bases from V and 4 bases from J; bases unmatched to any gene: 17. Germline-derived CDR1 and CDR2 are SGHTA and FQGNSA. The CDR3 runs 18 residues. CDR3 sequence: CASSSSPTGNGMADTQYF. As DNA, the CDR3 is TGTGCCAGCAGCTCTTCTCCGACAGGGAATGGAATGGCAGATACGCAGTATTTT.

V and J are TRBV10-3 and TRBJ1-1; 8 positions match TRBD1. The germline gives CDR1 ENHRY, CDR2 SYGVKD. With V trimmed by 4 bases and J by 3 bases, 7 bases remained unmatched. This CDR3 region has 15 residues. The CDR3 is CAISAQTGVYTEAFF. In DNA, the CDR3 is TGTGCCATCAGTGCCCAGACAGGGGTGTACACTGAAGCTTTCTTT.

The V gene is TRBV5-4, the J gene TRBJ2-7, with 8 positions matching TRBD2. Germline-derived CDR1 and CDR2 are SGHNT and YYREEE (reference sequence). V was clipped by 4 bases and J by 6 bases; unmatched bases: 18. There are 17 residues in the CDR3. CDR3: CASSPFGGGGSGGEQYF. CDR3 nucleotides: TGTGCCAGCAGCCCCTTTGGGGGCGGGGGGAGCGGGGGCGAGCAGTACTTC. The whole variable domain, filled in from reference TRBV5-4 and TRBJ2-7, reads ETGVTQSPTHLIKTRGQQVTLRCSSQSGHNTVSWYQQALGQGPQFIFQYYREEENGRGNFPPRFSGLQFPNYSSELNVNALELDDSALYLCASSPFGGGGSGGEQYFGPGTRLTVT.

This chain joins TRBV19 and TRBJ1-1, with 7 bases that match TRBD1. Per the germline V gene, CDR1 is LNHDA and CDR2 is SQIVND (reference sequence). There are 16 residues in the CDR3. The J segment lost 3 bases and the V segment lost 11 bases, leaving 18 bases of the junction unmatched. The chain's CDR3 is CAAPYIDRVLDTEAFF. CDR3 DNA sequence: TGTGCCGCGCCGTACATAGACAGGGTTTTAGACACTGAAGCTTTCTTT.

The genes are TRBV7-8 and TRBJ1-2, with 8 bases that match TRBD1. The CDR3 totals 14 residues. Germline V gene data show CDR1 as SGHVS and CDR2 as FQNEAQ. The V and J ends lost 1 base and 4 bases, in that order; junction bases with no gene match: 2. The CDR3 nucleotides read TGTGCCAGCAGCTTAGAGGACAGGGTCTATGGCTACACCTTC. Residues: CASSLEDRVYGYTF.

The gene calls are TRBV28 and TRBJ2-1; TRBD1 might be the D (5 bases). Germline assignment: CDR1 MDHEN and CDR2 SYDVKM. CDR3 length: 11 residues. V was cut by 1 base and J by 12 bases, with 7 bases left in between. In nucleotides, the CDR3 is TGTGCCAGCAGTTTATCCAGGGTGCAGTTCTTC. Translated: CASSLSRVQFF. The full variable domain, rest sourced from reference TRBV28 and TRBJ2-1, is DVKVTQSSRYLVKRTGEKVFLECVQDMDHENMFWYRQDPGLGLRLIYFSYDVKMKEKGDIPEGYSVSREKKERFSLILESASTNQTSMYLCASSLSRVQFFGPGTRLTVL.